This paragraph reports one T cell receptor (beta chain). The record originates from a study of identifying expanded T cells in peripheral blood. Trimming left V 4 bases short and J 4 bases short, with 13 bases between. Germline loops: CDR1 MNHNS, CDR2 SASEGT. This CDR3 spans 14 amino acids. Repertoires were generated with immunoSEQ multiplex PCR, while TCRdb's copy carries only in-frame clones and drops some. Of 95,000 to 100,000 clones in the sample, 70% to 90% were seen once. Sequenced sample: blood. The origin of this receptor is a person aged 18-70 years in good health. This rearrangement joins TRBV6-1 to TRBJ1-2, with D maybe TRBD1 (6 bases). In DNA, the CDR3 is TGTGCCAGCAGTGGAGCCCTGGGGGCCTATGGCTACACCTTC. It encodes CASSGALGAYGYTF.